Listed below are T cell receptor beta chains from one sample, sequenced in a study of cytomegalovirus exposure and HLA in healthy donors. The assay was immunoSEQ multiplex PCR, and TCRdb's table has in-frame clones only and misses some. The sample has under 150,000 clones, approximately 80% seen once. The sequencing input was PBMCs. The receptors were gathered from a human donor in good health. Both conserved end residues are part of each CDR3. A D gene is named only where the DNA matches it firmly. The size field is filled for only some rows; it gives once, few, many or a size class.

J gene: TRBJ1-1; D gene: -; V gene: TRBV6-5; clone size: few; CDR3 protein: CASSYVQSTEAFF; CDR3 DNA: TGTGCCAGCAGTTACGTACAGAGCACTGAAGCTTTCTTT
J gene: TRBJ2-2; D gene: -; V gene: TRBV18; clone size: few; CDR3 protein: CASSRRDGELFF; CDR3 DNA: TGTGCCAGCTCTCGCCGAGACGGGGAGCTGTTTTTT
J gene: TRBJ1-1; D gene: -; V gene: TRBV19; clone size: once; CDR3 protein: CASSTHQGTEAFF; CDR3 DNA: TGTGCCAGTAGTACTCATCAGGGAACAGAAGCTTTCTTT
J gene: TRBJ1-3; D gene: -; V gene: TRBV27; clone size: -; CDR3 protein: CASSLSISSGNTIYF; CDR3 DNA: TGTGCCAGCAGTTTATCGATCAGTTCTGGAAACACCATATATTTT
J gene: TRBJ2-6; D gene: TRBD1; V gene: TRBV5-1; clone size: -; CDR3 protein: CASSETGQSSSGANVLTF; CDR3 DNA: TGCGCCAGCAGCGAAACGGGACAGTCAAGCTCTGGGGCCAACGTCCTGACTTTC
J gene: TRBJ1-1; D gene: TRBD1; V gene: TRBV6-6; clone size: -; CDR3 protein: CASRTTGGRNTEAFF; CDR3 DNA: TGTGCCAGCCGCACGACAGGGGGGCGCAACACTGAAGCTTTCTTT
J gene: TRBJ1-4; D gene: -; V gene: TRBV14; clone size: once; CDR3 protein: CASSLFTPGTTTVTNEKLFF; CDR3 DNA: TGTGCCAGCAGCTTATTTACCCCCGGGACAACTACGGTCACTAATGAAAAACTGTTTTTT
J gene: TRBJ1-4; D gene: -; V gene: TRBV4-1; clone size: -; CDR3 protein: CASRPAGAGEKLFF; CDR3 DNA: TGCGCCAGCCGCCCCGCGGGGGCAGGTGAAAAACTGTTTTTT
J gene: TRBJ2-3; D gene: -; V gene: TRBV6-5; clone size: once; CDR3 protein: CASSYTRADTQYF; CDR3 DNA: TGTGCCAGCAGTTACACCCGAGCAGATACGCAGTATTTT
J gene: TRBJ1-3; D gene: TRBD1; V gene: TRBV9; clone size: once; CDR3 protein: CASSAQGVTGNTIYF; CDR3 DNA: TGTGCCAGCAGCGCTCAGGGGGTTACTGGAAACACCATATATTTT
J gene: TRBJ2-3; D gene: -; V gene: TRBV5-1; clone size: -; CDR3 protein: CASSPGGRFSPDTQYF; CDR3 DNA: TGCGCCAGCAGCCCGGGCGGGCGCTTTTCCCCCGATACGCAGTATTTT
J gene: TRBJ2-7; D gene: -; V gene: TRBV2; clone size: -; CDR3 protein: CASREAKNHREQYF; CDR3 DNA: TGTGCCAGCAGAGAAGCTAAGAACCACCGCGAGCAGTACTTC
J gene: TRBJ1-1; D gene: -; V gene: TRBV5-8; clone size: -; CDR3 protein: CASSAGLQAFF; CDR3 DNA: TGTGCCAGCAGCGCGGGACTTCAGGCTTTCTTT
J gene: TRBJ1-1; D gene: TRBD1; V gene: TRBV7-8; clone size: -; CDR3 protein: CASSLTGGNTEAFF; CDR3 DNA: TGTGCCAGCAGCTTAACAGGGGGGAACACTGAAGCTTTCTTT
J gene: TRBJ2-3; D gene: -; V gene: TRBV2; clone size: -; CDR3 protein: CASSGQGTDTQYF; CDR3 DNA: TGTGCCAGCAGTGGACAGGGCACAGATACGCAGTATTTT
J gene: TRBJ2-3; D gene: -; V gene: TRBV7-9; clone size: -; CDR3 protein: CASSPEADTQYF; CDR3 DNA: TGTGCCAGCAGCCCCGAGGCAGATACGCAGTATTTT
J gene: TRBJ2-3; D gene: -; V gene: TRBV7-9; clone size: -; CDR3 protein: CASSLVSDTQYF; CDR3 DNA: TGTGCCAGCAGCCTAGTCTCAGATACGCAGTATTTT
J gene: TRBJ1-3; D gene: -; V gene: TRBV6-5; clone size: once; CDR3 protein: CASSRPGVNGNTIYF; CDR3 DNA: TGTGCCAGCAGTAGACCAGGGGTTAACGGAAACACCATATATTTT
J gene: TRBJ2-7; D gene: -; V gene: TRBV29-1; clone size: -; CDR3 protein: CSPGVVHEQYF; CDR3 DNA: TGCAGCCCGGGGGTTGTCCACGAGCAGTACTTC
J gene: TRBJ2-2; D gene: -; V gene: TRBV5-1; clone size: few; CDR3 protein: CASSLSAGAVSAGELFF; CDR3 DNA: TGCGCCAGCAGCTTGTCCGCGGGGGCAGTTTCTGCCGGGGAGCTGTTTTTT
J gene: TRBJ1-2; D gene: -; V gene: TRBV9; clone size: -; CDR3 protein: CASSVDGSSGYGYTF; CDR3 DNA: TGTGCCAGCAGCGTAGATGGCTCGTCCGGGTATGGCTACACCTTC
J gene: TRBJ2-5; D gene: -; V gene: TRBV4-1; clone size: -; CDR3 protein: CASSDKMGGKETQYF; CDR3 DNA: TGCGCCAGCAGCGACAAGATGGGCGGGAAAGAGACCCAGTACTTC
J gene: TRBJ1-2; D gene: -; V gene: TRBV28; clone size: few; CDR3 protein: CASSLFAGVVRGYTF; CDR3 DNA: TGTGCCAGCAGTTTATTTGCGGGGGTGGTGAGGGGCTACACCTTC
J gene: TRBJ2-3; D gene: TRBD2; V gene: TRBV2; clone size: -; CDR3 protein: CASNGGVRYTQYF; CDR3 DNA: TGTGCCAGCAACGGGGGGGTTCGATATACGCAGTATTTT
J gene: TRBJ1-2; D gene: -; V gene: TRBV28; clone size: once; CDR3 protein: CASSLRDFVADGYTF; CDR3 DNA: TGTGCCAGCAGTTTACGGGACTTCGTCGCAGATGGCTACACCTTC
J gene: TRBJ1-1; D gene: -; V gene: TRBV27; clone size: -; CDR3 protein: CASSPGVTEAFF; CDR3 DNA: TGTGCCAGCAGCCCAGGGGTGACTGAAGCTTTCTTT
J gene: TRBJ2-6; D gene: -; V gene: TRBV9; clone size: -; CDR3 protein: CASSAHGAGANVLTF; CDR3 DNA: TGTGCCAGCAGCGCGCACGGGGCTGGGGCCAACGTCCTGACTTTC
J gene: TRBJ1-1; D gene: -; V gene: TRBV6-6; clone size: -; CDR3 protein: CASDLNKSGKAEAFF; CDR3 DNA: TGTGCCAGCGACCTGAATAAATCCGGGAAAGCTGAAGCTTTCTTT
J gene: TRBJ2-5; D gene: -; V gene: TRBV5-1; clone size: few; CDR3 protein: CASSLFGERETQYF; CDR3 DNA: TGCGCCAGCAGCTTGTTTGGCGAGCGGGAGACCCAGTACTTC